What follows are 26 T cell receptor beta chains derived from one specimen sequenced in a study of beta chain features in type 1 diabetes. Expressed TCRB transcripts got sequenced, as all isolated RNA was reverse transcribed. TCRdb's table, derived via immunoSEQ multiplex PCR, lists solely in-frame clones and lacks some. The sample consists of fewer than 250,000 clones, 9.6% of them appearing once. Sequencing was carried out using naive CD4+ T cells from blood. These receptor sequences come from a woman aged 18-29 years in good health.

The CDR3 bases are TGTGCCTGGCCCAAAGGGACTAGCGGGAACCCCTACGAGCAGTACTTC. It yields the protein CAWPKGTSGNPYEQYF. V and J are TRBV30 and TRBJ2-5; TRBD2 matches 13 bases. The J call may not be correct, given that the DNA end is closer to TRBJ2-7. This CDR3 is built from 16 residues. Per germline, CDR1 GTSNPN and CDR2 SVGIG (reference sequence).

The V and J genes are TRBV18 and TRBJ2-1; maybe TRBD2 (6 bases). The V end lost 5 bases, the J end lost 5 bases, and 16 bases lay between the germline ends. The CDR3 contains 15 residues. The germline CDR1 and CDR2 sequences are KGHSH and LQKENI. DNA of the CDR3: TGTGCCAGCTCAGCGGGGACGGTGGCGAACAATGAGCAGTTCTTC. Its translation: CASSAGTVANNEQFF. Full variable domain (remainder filled in from reference TRBV18 and TRBJ2-1): NAGVMQNPRHLVRRRGQEARLRCSPMKGHSHVYWYRQLPEEGLKFMVYLQKENIIDESGMPKERFSAEFPKEGPSILRIQQVVRGDSAAYFCASSAGTVANNEQFFGPGTRLTVL.

This chain links TRBV27 with TRBJ1-6; D is possibly TRBD1 (6 bases). V was trimmed by 2 bases and J by 7 bases, leaving 12 bases between them. Germline CDR1 is MNHEY and CDR2 is SMNVEV (reference sequence). This CDR3 is 15 amino acids long. The CDR3, as DNA: TGTGCCAGCAGTTTACTTGGGCAGGGGAATTCACCCCTCCACTTT. Encoded protein: CASSLLGQGNSPLHF.

This sequence joins TRBV12-5 and TRBJ2-2; D is uncertain. CDR3 size: 13 residues. The V end was cut by 6 bases, the J end by 1 base, with 6 bases between. Germline assignment: CDR1 LGHNT and CDR2 FRNRAP. The CDR3, as DNA: TGTGCTAGTGGGACACAGAACACCGGGGAGCTGTTTTTT. Encoded protein: CASGTQNTGELFF.

This clone was counted between two and nine times. The rearrangement joins TRBV15 to TRBJ2-1; TRBD1 matches 9 bases. Germline lookup yields CDR1 LNHNV and CDR2 YYDKDF (reference sequence). CDR3 length: 18 amino acids. Trimming cost V 0 bases and J 3 bases; bases outside gene matches: 9. The CDR3 nucleotides are TGTGCCACCAGCAGAGAATCGACAGGGGGTGGAAACTACAATGAGCAGTTCTTC. Translating gives CATSRESTGGGNYNEQFF.

J is TRBJ2-7 and V is TRBV6-5; D perhaps matches TRBD2 (5 bases). V gave up 6 bases and J gave up 7 bases, with 13 bases separating them. This CDR3 is 12 amino acids long. Germline values: CDR1 MNHEY, CDR2 SVGAGI. CDR3 bases: TGTGCCAGCAGCCAACAGACTACTGAGCAGTACTTC. The encoded protein is CASSQQTTEQYF.

The chain's CDR3 is CASSRRRTGGAQNESYEQYF. The CDR3 region has the DNA TGTGCCAGTAGTAGACGAAGGACAGGGGGCGCCCAAAACGAATCCTACGAGCAGTACTTC. The chain carries TRBV19 and TRBJ2-7; 11 nucleotides agree with TRBD1. This CDR3 is built from 20 residues. After removal of 4 bases from V and 1 base from J, the junction contained 18 bases not matched to a gene. CDR1 and CDR2 (germline): LNHDA, SQIVND (reference sequence).

The chain joins TRBV20-1 to TRBJ1-1; D not certain. From germline, CDR1 is DFQATT and CDR2 SNEGSKA (reference sequence). There are 11 residues in the CDR3. Trimming stripped 5 bases from V and 3 bases from J, with 7 bases between. CDR3 in DNA: TGCAGTGCTCCGAGTGACACTGAAGCTTTCTTT. Its protein product is CSAPSDTEAFF.

This clone was counted a few times. The chain recombines TRBV5-6 with TRBJ2-7; D remains ambiguous. V was clipped by 2 bases and J by 2 bases, with 14 bases between them. This CDR3 is 15 amino acids long. Germline CDR1 and CDR2: SGHDT and YYEEEE. In nucleotides, the CDR3 is TGTGCCAGCAGCTTTCGACGGGTGGGTCCCTACGAGCAGTACTTC. Its translation: CASSFRRVGPYEQYF.

This clone was detected only a few times. CDR3 in DNA: TGTGCCAGCTCACCGCGTGACAATGAGCAGTTCTTC. This translates into CASSPRDNEQFF. This chain connects TRBV18 to TRBJ2-1; D remains ambiguous. CDR3 size: 12 residues. V lost 3 bases to trimming and J lost 5 bases, with 5 bases between them. The germline gives CDR1 KGHSH, CDR2 LQKENI.

This chain joins TRBV11-2 and TRBJ2-7; D is possibly TRBD1 (5 bases). This CDR3 is built from 14 residues. V was cut by 0 bases and J by 2 bases, with 8 bases left in between. CDR1 is SGHAT and CDR2 is FQNNGV in the germline V gene. In DNA form, the CDR3 reads TGTGCCAGCAGCTTAGAGAGACAGACCTACGAGCAGTACTTC. As protein: CASSLERQTYEQYF. Supplemented by reference TRBV11-2 and TRBJ2-7, the full variable domain reads EAGVAQSPRYKIIEKRQSVAFWCNPISGHATLYWYQQILGQGPKLLIQFQNNGVVDDSQLPKDRFSAERLKGVDSTLKIQPAKLEDSAVYLCASSLERQTYEQYFGPGTRLTVT.

The rearrangement joins TRBV5-1 to TRBJ1-4; 7 bases are shared with TRBD1. Germline V gives CDR1 SGHRS, CDR2 YFSETQ. CDR3 size: 14 residues. With V trimmed by 4 bases and J by 3 bases, 3 bases remained unmatched. CDR3 loop: CASSPTGSNEKLFF. As DNA, the CDR3 is TGCGCCAGCAGCCCGACAGGGTCTAATGAAAAACTGTTTTTT.

V usage is TRBV5-1 and J usage is TRBJ2-2; possibly TRBD2 for D (6 bases). CDR3 length: 15 residues. Germline V CDR1 and CDR2: SGHRS, YFSETQ. V was cut by 1 base and J by 6 bases, with 13 bases left in between. The CDR3 here is CASSLPVAGSGELFF. The CDR3 DNA follows: TGCGCCAGCAGCTTGCCGGTGGCGGGGTCCGGGGAGCTGTTTTTT.

DNA of the CDR3: TGCGCCAGCAGCCAAGATGGCGGGAATCGCAATCAGCCCCAGCATTTT. Translated: CASSQDGGNRNQPQHF. The chain couples TRBV4-1 to TRBJ1-5; no reliable D call. The CDR3 extends over 16 amino acids. CDR1 and CDR2 (germline): MGHRA, YSYEKL. Trimming stripped 0 bases from V and 2 bases from J, with 11 bases between.

This clone appeared many times. J is TRBJ1-6 and V is TRBV7-9; 10 nucleotides match TRBD1. V lost 1 base and J lost 13; bases outside the gene matches: 4. The CDR3 loop spans 14 amino acids. The germline V gene encodes CDR1 SEHNR and CDR2 FQNEAQ (reference sequence). The CDR3 coding sequence is TGTGCCAGCAGCTTAGGGACAGGGGGTTCGCCCCTCCACTTT. It yields the protein CASSLGTGGSPLHF.

The table lists this clone with a few counts. This rearrangement joins TRBV18 to TRBJ2-7, with 11 bases identical to TRBD1. Germline V gene lookup returns CDR1 KGHSH and CDR2 LQKENI. The CDR3 loop spans 18 amino acids. V dropped 4 bases and J dropped 3; count of bases not matched to a gene: 14. CDR3 region: CASSLRPRTGGFVYEQYF. CDR3 DNA: TGTGCCAGCTCACTCCGTCCCCGGACAGGGGGCTTCGTCTACGAGCAGTACTTC. The complete variable domain, with remaining parts taken from reference TRBV18 and TRBJ2-7, reads NAGVMQNPRHLVRRRGQEARLRCSPMKGHSHVYWYRQLPEEGLKFMVYLQKENIIDESGMPKERFSAEFPKEGPSILRIQQVVRGDSAAYFCASSLRPRTGGFVYEQYFGPGTRLTVT.

The J gene is TRBJ1-1, the V gene TRBV18; TRBD1 agrees at 11 bases. Germline CDR1 and CDR2: KGHSH and LQKENI. J gave up 7 bases and V 0 bases, and 10 bases lay outside the gene matches. CDR3 length equals 17 residues. The CDR3 here is CASSPPLGQGEEGEAFF. The CDR3 region has the DNA TGTGCCAGCTCACCACCCTTGGGACAGGGGGAAGAGGGTGAAGCTTTCTTT.

The chain combines TRBV29-1 with TRBJ2-1, with D maybe TRBD1 (5 bases). The CDR3 is 15 residues long. V was pared by 6 bases and J by 5 bases, with 20 bases between. In germline, CDR1 is SQVTM, CDR2 ANQGSEA. CDR3 in amino acids: CSVGPTLQEDNEQFF. In DNA, the CDR3 is TGCAGCGTGGGGCCGACCCTACAGGAAGACAATGAGCAGTTCTTC.

J is TRBJ1-4 and V is TRBV28; maybe TRBD1 (6 bases). CDR1 and CDR2 from the germline V gene are MDHEN and SYDVKM. CDR3 size: 14 residues. The V end lost 6 bases, the J end lost 1 base, and 9 bases lay between the germline ends. CDR3 nucleotide sequence: TGTGCCAGCAGACCACAGGGAACTAATGAAAAACTGTTTTTT. Amino acids: CASRPQGTNEKLFF.

There are many counts of this clone. The genes are TRBV25-1 and TRBJ2-7, with a possible D match to TRBD2 (6 bases). Germline V lookup: CDR1 MGHDK, CDR2 SYGVNS. With 6 bases removed from V and 10 bases from J, the gap between germline ends came to 13 bases. This CDR3 has 11 amino acids. DNA for the CDR3: TGTGCCAGCAGCCGGGGCGGGGTCCAGTACTTC. Its protein is CASSRGGVQYF.

The CDR3 DNA sequence: TGTGCCAGCAGTTTAGGGGGGGTGGAAAAACTGTTTTTT. It translates to CASSLGGVEKLFF. The chain has TRBV27 and TRBJ1-4, with D perhaps matching TRBD1 (5 bases). This CDR3 spans 13 amino acids. V dropped 2 bases and J dropped 8 bases, with 9 bases sitting between them. In germline, CDR1 is MNHEY, CDR2 SMNVEV (reference sequence).

This clone has more than one count but fewer than ten. The chain links TRBV5-5 to TRBJ2-1; no definite D call. Trimming took 4 bases from V and 0 from J, leaving 11 bases between them. CDR1 and CDR2 from the germline V gene are SGHKS and YYEKEE (reference sequence). The CDR3 has 15 residues. As DNA, the CDR3 is TGTGCCAGCAGCCTGGAATCGTTCTCCTACAATGAGCAGTTCTTC. Translation: CASSLESFSYNEQFF.

V usage is TRBV2 and J usage is TRBJ1-1, with a tentative D call TRBD1 (6 bases). Deletions cut 5 bases from V and 3 bases from J, with 10 bases between. The germline CDR1 and CDR2 sequences are SNHLY and FYNNEI. The CDR3 sequence is 13 residues long. CDR3 region: CASSREGDTEAFF. The CDR3 region has the DNA TGTGCCAGCAGTCGAGAGGGGGACACTGAAGCTTTCTTT.

This clone was picked up a small number of times. This sample also contains other DNA sequences that code for the same CDR3. The chain joins TRBV5-4 to TRBJ2-1, with a possible D match to TRBD1 (5 bases). Trimming pared 0 bases from V and 0 bases from J, leaving 7 bases between. The CDR3 contains 15 residues. Germline V gene data show CDR1 as SGHNT and CDR2 as YYREEE (reference sequence). The CDR3 region is CASSLDRSSYNEQFF. The CDR3 DNA reads TGTGCCAGCAGCTTGGACAGGAGCTCCTACAATGAGCAGTTCTTC.

V gene TRBV5-1 combines with J gene TRBJ1-5; D possibly corresponds to TRBD1 (5 bases). V shed 0 bases and J shed 6 bases, with 13 bases lying between them. The germline CDR1 and CDR2 sequences are SGHRS and YFSETQ. The CDR3 runs to 15 residues. CDR3: CASSLAGREGQPQHF. CDR3 nucleotides: TGCGCCAGCAGCTTGGCGGGCAGGGAGGGTCAGCCCCAGCATTTT.

Details on this clone: The same CDR3 also results from other DNA sequences found in this sample. The rearrangement joins TRBV2 to TRBJ1-2; unclear D gene. V gave up 6 bases and J gave up 5 bases, with 10 bases separating them. Germline-derived CDR1 and CDR2 are SNHLY and FYNNEI. The CDR3 has 12 residues. Here the CDR3 reads CASSDRGYGYTF. The CDR3 DNA reads as TGTGCCAGCAGCGACCGCGGGTATGGCTACACCTTC. The whole variable domain, filled in from reference TRBV2 and TRBJ1-2, reads EPEVTQTPSHQVTQMGQEVILRCVPISNHLYFYWYRQILGQKVEFLVSFYNNEISEKSEIFDDQFSVERPDGSNFTLKIRSTKLEDSAMYFCASSDRGYGYTFGSGTRLTVV.